The 14 T cell receptor beta chains presented below share a single source sample, sequenced in a study of beta chain features in type 1 diabetes. Reverse transcribing all isolated RNA meant expressed TCRB transcripts were sequenced. The data were produced by immunoSEQ multiplex PCR, yet TCRdb's version contains in-frame clones alone and is incomplete. The data contain 250,000 to 300,000 clones, roughly 25% of them seen just once; the ten biggest clones take up around 0.012%. Study-wide points: Among patients with Type 1 diabetes, TCRB CDR3s were moderately but significantly shorter in every one of the four CD4+ subsets.

What these receptors recognize is not known. The specimen was naive CD4+ T cells from blood. These TCRs come from a woman aged 30 to 39 with type 1 diabetes.

The rearrangement joins TRBV7-9 to TRBJ2-2; a weak D match, TRBD2 (5 bases). This CDR3 has 16 residues. The V end was cut by 5 bases, the J end by 2 bases, with 15 bases between. CDR1 and CDR2 (germline): SEHNR, FQNEAQ (reference sequence). The CDR3 DNA follows: TGTGCCAGCAGCCCAGCCCGTTCGGGAAACACCGGGGAGCTGTTTTTT. Amino acids: CASSPARSGNTGELFF.

This clone was seen a few times. The rearrangement uses TRBV9 and TRBJ2-7; D gene uncertain. The assigned J gene may be wrong: the sequence end matches TRBJ2-5 better. The CDR3 covers 13 residues. The germline gives CDR1 SGDLS, CDR2 YYNGEE. CDR3 coding DNA: TGTGCCAGCAGCGTAGACAGCCAAGAGACCCAGTACTTC. Protein: CASSVDSQETQYF.

This clone came up a few times. The genes are TRBV6-1 and TRBJ2-6; a possible D gene is TRBD2 (5 bases). Germline V gives CDR1 MNHNS, CDR2 SASEGT. There are 14 residues in the CDR3. The germline V and J ends were trimmed by 10 bases and 0 bases, with 10 bases remaining between them. CDR3 region: CATAGDSGANVLTF. The CDR3 DNA sequence: TGTGCCACCGCGGGCGACTCTGGGGCCAACGTCCTGACTTTC.

This clone showed up just once. This chain links TRBV5-5 with TRBJ1-5; D is unclear. Germline lookup yields CDR1 SGHKS and CDR2 YYEKEE (reference sequence). The CDR3 length is 13 residues. The V end was cut by 8 bases, the J end by 3 bases, with 12 bases between. CDR3 coding DNA: TGTGCCAGTCGCCGGGATCTCAATCAGCCCCAGCATTTT. Residues: CASRRDLNQPQHF.

The chain joins TRBV18 to TRBJ2-5; perhaps TRBD1 as D (6 bases). Trimming left V 8 bases short and J 2 bases short, with 15 bases between. From germline, CDR1 is KGHSH and CDR2 LQKENI. This CDR3 is built from 14 residues. CDR3 DNA sequence: TGTGCCAGCGGCTTATCCGGGACACAAGAGACCCAGTACTTC. Encoded protein: CASGLSGTQETQYF.

The table lists this clone with a few counts. The V and J genes are TRBV7-2 and TRBJ1-2; TRBD1 is a possible D gene (6 bases). CDR1 and CDR2 from the germline V gene are SGHTA and FQGNSA. V lost 5 bases and J lost 7, with 11 bases in between. This CDR3 contains 12 residues. This CDR3 reads CASSLQGAGYTF. The CDR3 coding sequence is TGTGCCAGCAGCCTACAGGGTGCTGGCTACACCTTC. Complete variable domain (other parts from reference TRBV7-2 and TRBJ1-2): GAGVSQSPSNKVTEKGKDVELRCDPISGHTALYWYRQSLGQGLEFLIYFQGNSAPDKSGLPSDRFSAERTGGSVSTLTIQRTQQEDSAVYLCASSLQGAGYTFGSGTRLTVV.

The J gene is TRBJ1-2, the V gene TRBV19; D is possibly TRBD1 (6 bases). The V gene's germline CDR1 is LNHDA and CDR2 SQIVND (reference sequence). V was shortened by 8 bases and J by 7 bases, with 14 bases between the two germline ends. The CDR3 is made up of 12 amino acids. CDR3 loop: CASVGIRGGYTF. The CDR3 coding sequence is TGTGCCAGTGTAGGGATCAGGGGTGGCTACACCTTC.

This clone was counted a few times. The CDR3 loop reads CASSLFSSGELFF. The CDR3 DNA sequence: TGTGCCAGCAGCTTATTTTCCTCCGGGGAGCTGTTTTTT. The chain couples TRBV7-9 to TRBJ2-2; D is unresolved. This CDR3 contains 13 residues. V lost 2 bases and J 6 bases, leaving 7 bases between the germline ends. Germline CDR1 reads SEHNR; CDR2 reads FQNEAQ (reference sequence).

This chain joins TRBV7-8 and TRBJ2-3; 9 nucleotides match TRBD1. This CDR3 is built from 18 residues. Per germline, CDR1 SGHVS and CDR2 FQNEAQ. Trimming took 1 base from V and 0 from J; bases not matched to a gene: 8. CDR3 in DNA: TGTGCCAGCAGCTTAGTGTCCGGACAGGGGACGAGCACAGATACGCAGTATTTT. Protein sequence: CASSLVSGQGTSTDTQYF.

J is TRBJ2-5 and V is TRBV5-1, with TRBD2 matching 8 bases. Trimming at V came to 4 bases and at J to 4 bases, leaving 6 bases not matched to a gene. This CDR3 is built from 14 residues. In germline, CDR1 is SGHRS, CDR2 YFSETQ. The CDR3 DNA sequence: TGCGCCAGCAGCCGCGCAGCGGGAGTAGAGACCCAGTACTTC. Amino acid sequence: CASSRAAGVETQYF. The whole variable domain, remainder taken from reference TRBV5-1 and TRBJ2-5, is KAGVTQTPRYLIKTRGQQVTLSCSPISGHRSVSWYQQTPGQGLQFLFEYFSETQRNKGNFPGRFSGRQFSNSRSEMNVSTLELGDSALYLCASSRAAGVETQYFGPGTRLLVL.

The CDR3 reads CSVVRGIVTDTQYF. CDR3 bases: TGCAGCGTTGTCAGGGGAATAGTGACAGATACGCAGTATTTT. This chain joins TRBV29-1 and TRBJ2-3, with a tentative D call TRBD1 (6 bases). V was cut by 4 bases and J by 3 bases, with 14 bases left in between. The germline gives CDR1 SQVTM, CDR2 ANQGSEA. The CDR3 is 14 residues long.

The chain has TRBV10-3 and TRBJ2-3, with D perhaps TRBD1 (5 bases). This CDR3 is built from 12 residues. The ends were cut back, 6 bases at V and 4 bases at J, with 8 bases in the middle. Per the germline V gene, CDR1 is ENHRY and CDR2 is SYGVKD. CDR3: CAISQGSDTQYF. For the CDR3, the DNA is TGTGCCATCAGCCAGGGTTCAGATACGCAGTATTTT.

The J gene is TRBJ2-1, the V gene TRBV27, with D tentatively TRBD1 (5 bases). Germline assignment: CDR1 MNHEY and CDR2 SMNVEV (reference sequence). The CDR3 sequence is 14 residues long. V was pared by 6 bases and J by 7 bases, with 16 bases between. CDR3 sequence reads: CASRPTGIRNEQFF. The CDR3 nucleotides are TGTGCCAGCAGACCCACAGGCATAAGAAATGAGCAGTTCTTC.

This clone was picked up a small number of times. The chain carries TRBV5-4 and TRBJ2-5, with D perhaps matching TRBD1 (6 bases). Looked up from germline, CDR1 is SGHNT and CDR2 is YYREEE (reference sequence). V lost 3 bases, J lost 1 base, and 10 bases lay in between. The CDR3 is 14 amino acids. CDR3 in amino acids: CASSSDSFQETQYF. DNA for the CDR3: TGTGCCAGCAGCTCGGACAGCTTCCAAGAGACCCAGTACTTC.